This T cell receptor beta chain appears in the sequencing data of a study of ipilimumab plus nivolumab after autologous stem cell transplantation. TCRdb's copy holds only in-frame clones and misses some; the assay was immunoSEQ multiplex PCR. The sample carries about 83,000 clones, over 80% recorded once. This clonotype was sampled from a male donor with diffuse large B-cell lymphoma. The sequencing here drew on PBMCs, taken in a trial of ipilimumab plus nivolumab as post-transplant consolidation.

In DNA form, the CDR3 reads TGTGCCAGCAGCCAAGATGGGGCTAGGTCCTACAATGAGCAGTTCTTC. Protein sequence: CASSQDGARSYNEQFF. J is TRBJ2-1 and V is TRBV14; D is perhaps TRBD1 (5 bases). Trimming left V 0 bases short and J 1 base short, with 10 bases between. CDR3 length: 16 residues. From germline, CDR1 is SGHDN and CDR2 FVKESK.